The clone carrying this T cell receptor (beta chain) was observed a few times. Antigen unknown. This record belongs to a study of breast tumors, draining lymph nodes, adjacent tissues. CDR1 is GTSNPN and CDR2 is SVGIG in the germline V gene (reference sequence). The CDR3 totals 12 residues. V lost 3 bases and J lost 5, with 10 bases in between. TCRdb re-called the multiplex PCR reads with MiXCR, one entry per CDR3 protein. The table shows more than 50,000 distinct CDR3 sequences, with less than 45% occurring only once. Overall study results and limits: Data only fit, rather than demonstrated, lymph node origin of most tumor T cells. Data fit most tumor T cells coming from lymph node, expanding in tumor. Luminal-like breast cancer showed significantly greater tumor-nontumor repertoire similarity than basal-like breast cancer did. Compared with lymph nodes, tumors were less diverse; compared with nontumor tissue, more.

What was sequenced was breast tumor tissue. The chain combines TRBV30 with TRBJ1-1, with D unclear. The TCR was taken from a female donor with breast cancer. Some clones in this sample may be carry-over from other donors' samples. The CDR3, as DNA: TGTGCCTGGAGGCCTGGGAGGACTGAAGCTTTCTTT. Translated: CAWRPGRTEAFF.